Below, 5 T cell receptor beta chains from the same sample are listed, as sequenced in a study of glioma-infiltrating T cells. The iRepertoire nested amplicon-rescue multiplex PCR amplified TCR alpha and beta CDR3s from RNA. One entry per CDR3 protein results from TCRdb running MiXCR on the multiplex PCR reads. The table lists about 380,000 distinct CDR3 sequences, around 38% of them singletons. The sequenced material came from glioma tissue, nonneoplastic brain tissue, or PBMCs (not recorded which). These receptors all come from a human donor with low-grade glioma or glioblastoma, undergoing nonglioma brain surgery, or in good health (not recorded which).

As regards this clonotype: A much larger clone differs from this one at a single base, so this may be a read error. The V gene is TRBV20-1, the J gene TRBJ2-3, with D perhaps being TRBD1 or TRBD2 (5 bases each). This CDR3 is built from 14 residues. CDR1 is DFQATT, CDR2 SNEGSKA, per germline (reference sequence). V was shortened by 6 bases and J by 3 bases, with 16 bases between the two germline ends. The CDR3 spells CSARRDPRTDTQYF. The CDR3 coding sequence is TGCAGTGCCCGAAGGGACCCCCGAACAGATACGCAGTATTTT.

This clonotype turned up a few times. The chain carries TRBV7-9 and TRBJ2-3, with TRBD2 as a possible D gene (6 bases). This CDR3 has 14 residues. The V end was cut by 6 bases, the J end by 3 bases, with 13 bases between. Germline CDR1 SEHNR, CDR2 FQNEAQ (reference sequence). In DNA form, the CDR3 reads TGTGCCAGCAGATTGGGGGGAGAAACAGATACGCAGTATTTT. Its translation: CASRLGGETDTQYF.

Points on this clonotype: This may stem from a read error, because a much larger clone lies one nucleotide away. The J gene is TRBJ2-7, the V gene TRBV6-1; 10 nucleotides line up with TRBD2. V was pared by 5 bases and J by 8 bases, with 12 bases of the junction left unmatched. CDR1 and CDR2 from the germline V gene are MNHNS and SASEGT. CDR3 length equals 15 residues. This chain's CDR3 is CASSTRLAGEYKQYF. CDR3 DNA: TGTGCCAGCAGTACAAGGCTAGCGGGAGAATACAAGCAGTACTTC.

On this clonotype: Being one base from a much bigger clone, this may be a read error. The rearrangement links TRBV15 to TRBJ1-2; D possibly corresponds to TRBD1 (6 bases). Germline V CDR1 and CDR2: LNHNV, YYDKDF (reference sequence). The CDR3 totals 13 residues. Trimming stripped 5 bases from V and 7 bases from J, with 14 bases between. CDR3 nucleotide sequence: TGTGCCACCAGCGTGGACAGAGACTGTGGCTACACCTTC. This sequence encodes CATSVDRDCGYTF.

This clonotype was detected a few times. The V and J genes are TRBV7-2 and TRBJ2-1; possibly TRBD2 for D (6 bases). Deletions cut 2 bases from V and 7 bases from J, with 12 bases between. Germline V lookup: CDR1 SGHTA, CDR2 FQGNSA. The CDR3 covers 14 residues. CDR3 region: CASSLRSLANEQFF. The CDR3, as DNA: TGTGCCAGCAGCTTACGATCTCTAGCGAATGAGCAGTTCTTC.